A single sample gave rise to the 7 T cell receptor beta chains below, sequenced in a study of blood T cells in healthy people across ages. Primers used in a second PCR of roughly 6 to 11 cycles were a sample-barcoded 5' primer and a J-beta primer mix. TCRdb ran MiXCR on the 5' RACE reads and lists one entry per CDR3 protein. The sample records 870,000 or so distinct CDR3 sequences, about 30% being singletons. Sequences were obtained from blood. The receptors come from a woman older than 75 in good health.

This chain uses TRBV4-3 with TRBJ2-1, with D possibly being TRBD1 or TRBD2 (7 bases each). The CDR3 is made up of 14 amino acids. Germline V gives CDR1 LGHNA, CDR2 YSLEER. With 0 bases removed from V and 10 bases from J, the gap between germline ends came to 13 bases. This CDR3 is CASSQDAGGGEQFF. CDR3 coding DNA: TGCGCCAGCAGCCAAGATGCAGGGGGGGGCGAGCAGTTCTTC.

In this sample, this clonotype turned up a few times. V usage is TRBV5-1 and J usage is TRBJ1-2; D may be TRBD1 (5 bases). Germline V lookup: CDR1 SGHRS, CDR2 YFSETQ. The germline V and J ends were trimmed by 0 bases and 4 bases, with 13 bases remaining between them. The CDR3 runs 15 residues. CDR3 nucleotide sequence: TGCGCCAGCAGCTTGGCCGGGGACTCGGTCTATGGCTACACCTTC. This translates into CASSLAGDSVYGYTF.

This clonotype was picked up a small number of times. This rearrangement joins TRBV24-1 to TRBJ2-3, with 9 bases aligning to TRBD2. This CDR3 is 15 amino acids long. Trimming took 6 bases from V and 1 from J; bases not matched to a gene: 4. From germline, CDR1 is KGHDR and CDR2 SFDVKD. CDR3 in DNA: TGTGCCACCAGTTTAGGCGGGGGGGGCACAGATACGCAGTATTTT. Its protein product is CATSLGGGGTDTQYF.

Worth noting for this clonotype: This could be a read error, since a much larger clone is one nucleotide away. V gene TRBV12-3 or TRBV12-4 combines with J gene TRBJ2-1, with 7 bases matching TRBD2. Unmatched junction bases numbered 8, after V lost 6 bases and J lost 3 bases. The CDR3 loop spans 15 amino acids. The chain's CDR3 is CASRSGLTFYNEQFF. CDR3 bases: TGTGCCAGCAGATCGGGACTAACGTTCTACAATGAGCAGTTCTTC.

This clonotype was counted between two and nine times. The rearrangement uses TRBV12-3 or TRBV12-4 and TRBJ1-1; D not certain. V was trimmed by 4 bases and J by 2 bases, leaving 8 bases between them. The CDR3 runs 13 residues. The CDR3 region has the DNA TGTGCCAGCAGTTATAGACACAACACTGAAGCTTTCTTT. Its translation is CASSYRHNTEAFF.

This clonotype has more than one count but fewer than ten. A much larger clonotype is one base distant, so this may be a read error. This chain connects TRBV29-1 to TRBJ2-7; no clear D. Trimming pared 4 bases from V and 7 bases from J, leaving 11 bases between. Per the germline V gene, CDR1 is SQVTM and CDR2 is ANQGSEA. The CDR3 covers 11 residues. The CDR3 loop is CSVGIGNEQYF. In nucleotides, the CDR3 is TGCAGCGTTGGGATCGGCAATGAGCAGTACTTC.

This clonotype occurred many times. The genes are TRBV6-1 and TRBJ2-4, with 10 bases lining up with TRBD1. The V segment lost 8 bases and the J segment 5 bases; nucleotides outside the gene matches: 6. This CDR3 is 14 amino acids long. Germline CDR1 reads MNHNS; CDR2 reads SASEGT. CDR3 DNA: TGTGCCAGCCTAAGGGGGACAGGGGAAAACATTCAGTACTTC. Translation gives CASLRGTGENIQYF.